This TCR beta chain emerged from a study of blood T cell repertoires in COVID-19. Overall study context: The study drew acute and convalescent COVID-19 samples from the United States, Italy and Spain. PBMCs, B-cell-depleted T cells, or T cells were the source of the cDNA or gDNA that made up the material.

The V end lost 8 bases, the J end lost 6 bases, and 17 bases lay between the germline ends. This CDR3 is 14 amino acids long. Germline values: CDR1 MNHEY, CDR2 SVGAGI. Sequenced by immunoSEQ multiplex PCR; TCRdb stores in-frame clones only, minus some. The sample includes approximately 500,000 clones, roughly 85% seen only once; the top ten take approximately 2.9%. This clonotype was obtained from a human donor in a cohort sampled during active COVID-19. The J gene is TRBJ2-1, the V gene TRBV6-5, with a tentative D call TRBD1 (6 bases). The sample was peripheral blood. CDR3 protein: CASRTGQAFNEQFF. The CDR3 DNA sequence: TGTGCCAGCCGAACAGGGCAGGCCTTCAATGAGCAGTTCTTC.